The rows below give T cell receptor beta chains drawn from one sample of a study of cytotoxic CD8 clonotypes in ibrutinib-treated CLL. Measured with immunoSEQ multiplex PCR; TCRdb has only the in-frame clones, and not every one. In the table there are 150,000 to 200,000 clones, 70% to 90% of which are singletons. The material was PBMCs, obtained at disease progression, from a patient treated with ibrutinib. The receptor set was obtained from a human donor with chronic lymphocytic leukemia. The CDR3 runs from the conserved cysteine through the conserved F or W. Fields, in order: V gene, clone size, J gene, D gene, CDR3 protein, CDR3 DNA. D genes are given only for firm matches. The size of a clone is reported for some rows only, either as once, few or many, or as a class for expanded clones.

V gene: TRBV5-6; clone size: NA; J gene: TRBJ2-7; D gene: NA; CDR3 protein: CASSPTIGLFRFYEQYF; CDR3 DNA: TGTGCCAGCAGCCCTACAATAGGGTTGTTCAGATTCTACGAGCAGTACTTC
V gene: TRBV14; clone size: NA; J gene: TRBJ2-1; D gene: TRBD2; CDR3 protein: CASSQEGSLAGGYEQFF; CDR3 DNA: TGTGCCAGCAGCCAAGAGGGTTCCCTAGCGGGAGGGTATGAGCAGTTCTTC
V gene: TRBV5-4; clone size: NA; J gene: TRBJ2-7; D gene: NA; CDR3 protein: CASSSGNAGSEQYF; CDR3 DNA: TGTGCCAGCAGCTCGGGGAACGCGGGCTCCGAGCAGTACTTC
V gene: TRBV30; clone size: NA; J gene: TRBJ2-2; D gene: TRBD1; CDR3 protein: CAWRTGGTGELFF; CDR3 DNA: TGTGCCTGGAGGACAGGGGGCACCGGGGAGCTGTTTTTT
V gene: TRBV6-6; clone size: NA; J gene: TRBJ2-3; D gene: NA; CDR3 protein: CASSYWVGDTQYF; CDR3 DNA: TGTGCCAGCAGTTACTGGGTCGGAGATACGCAGTATTTT
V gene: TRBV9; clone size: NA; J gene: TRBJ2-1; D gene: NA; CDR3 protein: CASSVGGETWNEQFF; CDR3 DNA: TGTGCCAGCAGCGTAGGTGGAGAGACGTGGAATGAGCAGTTCTTC
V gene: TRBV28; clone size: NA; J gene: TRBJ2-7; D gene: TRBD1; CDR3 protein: CASSSVLQGVREQYF; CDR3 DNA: TGTGCCAGCAGTTCGGTGTTACAGGGGGTACGGGAGCAGTACTTC
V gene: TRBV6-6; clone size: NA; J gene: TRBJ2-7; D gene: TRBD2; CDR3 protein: CASKNWREGHEQYF; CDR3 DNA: TGTGCCAGCAAGAATTGGCGGGAGGGTCACGAGCAGTACTTC
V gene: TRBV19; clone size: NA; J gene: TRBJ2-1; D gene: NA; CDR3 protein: CASSLGIQGNEQFF; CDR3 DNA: TGTGCCAGTAGTTTGGGGATTCAGGGCAATGAGCAGTTCTTC
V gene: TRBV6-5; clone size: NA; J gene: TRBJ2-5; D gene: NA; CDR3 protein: CASSYSEGTETQYF; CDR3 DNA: TGTGCCAGCAGTTACTCGGAGGGCACCGAGACCCAGTACTTC
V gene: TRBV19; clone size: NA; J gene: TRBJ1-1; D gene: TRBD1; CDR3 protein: CASSIDRDETEAFF; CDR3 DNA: TGTGCCAGTAGTATCGACAGGGATGAAACTGAAGCTTTCTTT
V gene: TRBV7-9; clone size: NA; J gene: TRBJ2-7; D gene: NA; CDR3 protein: CASSSVYEQYF; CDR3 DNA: TGTGCCAGCAGCTCAGTCTACGAGCAGTACTTC
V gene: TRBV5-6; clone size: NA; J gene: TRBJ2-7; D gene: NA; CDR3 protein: CASFRLGNYEQYF; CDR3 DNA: TGTGCCAGCTTCCGACTTGGGAACTACGAGCAGTACTTC
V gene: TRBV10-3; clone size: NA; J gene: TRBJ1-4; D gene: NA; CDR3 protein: CAISELTNEKLFF; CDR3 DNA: TGTGCCATCAGTGAATTGACCAATGAAAAACTGTTTTTT
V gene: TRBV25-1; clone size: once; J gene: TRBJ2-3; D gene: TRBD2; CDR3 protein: CASRRGGGRAGLDTQYF; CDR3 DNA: TGTGCCAGCAGGCGCGGCGGCGGGAGGGCGGGTTTGGATACGCAGTATTTT
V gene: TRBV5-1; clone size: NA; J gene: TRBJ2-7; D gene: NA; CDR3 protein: CASSRDVSYEQYF; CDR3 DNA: TGCGCCAGCAGCCGGGACGTATCCTACGAGCAGTACTTC
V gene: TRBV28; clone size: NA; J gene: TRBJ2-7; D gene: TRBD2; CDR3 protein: CASTLILGSGSSKQYF; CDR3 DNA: TGTGCCAGCACCCTCATCCTGGGTAGCGGGAGTTCCAAGCAGTACTTC
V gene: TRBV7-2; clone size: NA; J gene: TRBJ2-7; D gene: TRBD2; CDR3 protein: CASSPSGRGHEQYF; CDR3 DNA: TGTGCCAGCAGCCCTAGCGGGAGGGGCCACGAGCAGTACTTC